This passage covers 29 T cell receptor beta chains from one sample sequenced in a study of CD8+CD57+ T cells in acquired aplastic anemia. TCR beta VDJ and CDR3 profiling used genomic DNA as template. TCRdb reprocessed the reads via MiXCR and lists one record per CDR3 protein. Among 210,000 or so distinct CDR3 sequences listed, around 50% were seen once. Selection for sequencing was limited to patients who had shown CD8+CD57+ cell expansion by flow cytometry. Sequencing used sorted CD4+, CD8+, or CD8+CD57+ T cells (not recorded which) from PBMCs. Every receptor here comes from a human donor with aplastic anemia.

The chain recombines TRBV29-1 with TRBJ2-7, with D possibly called TRBD1 or TRBD2 (5 bases each). Trimming removed 3 bases at V and 2 bases at J, with 11 bases between. The CDR3 extends over 13 amino acids. Looked up from germline, CDR1 is SQVTM and CDR2 is ANQGSEA. CDR3 residues: CSVEGDQTYEQYF. CDR3 coding DNA: TGCAGCGTTGAGGGGGACCAGACCTACGAGCAGTACTTC.

Written as DNA, the CDR3 is TGCAGCGTTGATGCCAGGACAGGGTTCTCTTTCTCTGGAAACACCATATATTTT. Its protein is CSVDARTGFSFSGNTIYF. The chain uses TRBV29-1 and TRBJ1-3; 8 nucleotides align to TRBD1. The CDR3 loop spans 18 amino acids. V gave up 3 bases and J gave up 0 bases; unmatched junction bases: 13. In germline, CDR1 is SQVTM, CDR2 ANQGSEA.

The V and J genes are TRBV24-1 and TRBJ1-5; a possible D gene is TRBD1 (6 bases). Per germline, CDR1 KGHDR and CDR2 SFDVKD. The CDR3 has 15 amino acids. V gave up 7 bases and J gave up 0 bases, with 12 bases separating them. CDR3 coding DNA: TGTGCCACCAGCGCAGGGGCCTATAGCAATCAGCCCCAGCATTTT. Translated, it gives CATSAGAYSNQPQHF.

V usage is TRBV2 and J usage is TRBJ2-7; D uncertain. CDR1 and CDR2 (germline): SNHLY, FYNNEI. The length of the CDR3 is 14 residues. V lost 5 bases, J lost 0 bases, and 11 bases lay in between. CDR3 loop: CASSREPSSYEQYF. The CDR3 DNA follows: TGTGCCAGCAGTCGCGAACCGAGCTCCTACGAGCAGTACTTC.

In its sample, this clonotype was seen a few times. CDR3 nucleotide sequence: TGTGCCAGCAGTGACCAGCCGGGACTCTCCTACGAGCAGTACTTC. Residues: CASSDQPGLSYEQYF. The genes are TRBV6-1 and TRBJ2-7; D is perhaps TRBD2 (6 bases). Germline CDR1 is MNHNS and CDR2 is SASEGT. This CDR3 spans 15 amino acids. Trimming took off 3 bases at V and 0 bases at J, with 12 bases between the two ends.

This clonotype showed up many times. This chain links TRBV19 with TRBJ1-5, with TRBD1 matching over 9 bases. Losses at the gene ends were 9 bases for V and 1 base for J; bases not matched to a gene: 7. Germline V gene lookup returns CDR1 LNHDA and CDR2 SQIVND (reference sequence). There are 15 residues in the CDR3. CDR3 sequence (DNA): TGTGCCAGCAACAGGGGGCGCGGCAGCAATCAGCCCCAGCATTTT. As protein: CASNRGRGSNQPQHF.

This clonotype is a singleton in its sample. This chain links TRBV20-1 with TRBJ2-5; D uncertain. Germline CDR1 is DFQATT and CDR2 is SNEGSKA (reference sequence). This CDR3 contains 13 residues. V lost 3 bases and J lost 5, with 13 bases in between. For the CDR3, the DNA is TGCAGTGCTAGGGAAGAGAGTTCGGAGACCCAGTACTTC. Translated: CSAREESSETQYF.

This clonotype occurred many times. J is TRBJ2-7 and V is TRBV5-4, with 7 nucleotides matching TRBD1. Trimming took 4 bases from V and 1 from J; bases not matched to a gene: 8. The CDR3 is 15 amino acids. Germline-derived CDR1 and CDR2 are SGHNT and YYREEE (reference sequence). CDR3 DNA sequence: TGTGCCAGCAGCGCCGACAGGGAGCCGTCCTACGAGCAGTACTTC. This sequence encodes CASSADREPSYEQYF.

This clonotype was recorded many times. The genes are TRBV5-1 and TRBJ1-5; possible D gene TRBD1, 5 bases. Germline V CDR1 and CDR2: SGHRS, YFSETQ. The CDR3 is 15 amino acids. V was pared by 0 bases and J by 3 bases, with 10 bases between. Here the CDR3 reads CASSLDGTSNQPQHF. CDR3 DNA sequence: TGCGCCAGCAGCTTGGATGGGACCTCCAATCAGCCCCAGCATTTT.

At least ten counts were recorded for this clonotype. V gene TRBV2 combines with J gene TRBJ2-1; possible D gene TRBD1, 6 bases. CDR1 and CDR2 (germline): SNHLY, FYNNEI. V was trimmed by 1 base and J by 0 bases, leaving 7 bases between them. The CDR3 is 15 amino acids. DNA of the CDR3: TGTGCCAGCAGTGAAGAGGGGGACTCCTACAATGAGCAGTTCTTC. This gives the protein CASSEEGDSYNEQFF.

This clonotype was counted a single time. This rearrangement joins TRBV2 to TRBJ1-5; tentatively, D is TRBD1 (5 bases). The germline V gene encodes CDR1 SNHLY and CDR2 FYNNEI. This CDR3 spans 14 amino acids. Trimming removed 7 bases at V and 2 bases at J, with 12 bases between. The CDR3 loop is CASKPGGGNQPQHF. CDR3 DNA: TGTGCCAGCAAACCTGGAGGGGGCAATCAGCCCCAGCATTTT.

This chain uses TRBV7-2 with TRBJ1-5; 8 bases align to TRBD1. The J segment lost 7 bases and the V segment lost 5 bases, leaving 13 bases of the junction unmatched. The germline V gene has CDR1 SGHTA and CDR2 FQGNSA. This CDR3 spans 16 amino acids. Here the CDR3 reads CASSEPGGQARQPQHF. CDR3 nucleotide sequence: TGTGCCAGCAGCGAACCAGGGGGACAGGCCAGACAGCCCCAGCATTTT.

This clonotype was picked up many times. This rearrangement joins TRBV4-1 to TRBJ2-2; 7 nucleotides agree with TRBD1. V shed 1 base, J shed 0 bases, and the junction held 8 bases outside the gene matches. The germline V gene encodes CDR1 MGHRA and CDR2 YSYEKL. This CDR3 comprises 18 residues. CDR3 loop: CASSQARGLNANTGELFF. CDR3 sequence (DNA): TGCGCCAGCAGCCAAGCTAGGGGGCTCAACGCGAACACCGGGGAGCTGTTTTTT.

This clonotype has a count of ten or more. This chain uses TRBV6-5 with TRBJ1-2, with D possibly being TRBD1 (6 bases). CDR3 length: 16 amino acids. V lost 6 bases, J lost 2 bases, and 19 bases lay in between. Germline loops: CDR1 MNHEY, CDR2 SVGAGI. CDR3 residues: CASSHRNRETNYGYTF. As DNA, the CDR3 is TGTGCCAGCAGCCACCGAAACAGGGAAACCAACTATGGCTACACCTTC.

The rearrangement joins TRBV2 to TRBJ1-1, with unresolved D. The V gene lost 7 bases and the J gene lost 2 bases, with 11 bases spanning the gap. The CDR3 length is 13 residues. CDR1 is SNHLY and CDR2 is FYNNEI in the germline V gene. For the CDR3, the DNA is TGTGCCAGCAAATGGTTGACTAACACTGAAGCTTTCTTT. As protein: CASKWLTNTEAFF.

This sequence joins TRBV19 and TRBJ1-2; 8 bases map to TRBD1. The CDR3 consists of 12 residues. V lost 4 bases to trimming and J lost 10 bases; unmatched junction nucleotides: 5. Germline CDR1 reads LNHDA; CDR2 reads SQIVND (reference sequence). CDR3 loop: CASSRTDRDYTF. CDR3 bases: TGTGCCAGTAGTAGGACGGACAGGGACTACACCTTC. The full variable domain, completed using reference TRBV19 and TRBJ1-2, is DGGITQSPKYLFRKEGQNVTLSCEQNLNHDAMYWYRQDPGQGLRLIYYSQIVNDFQKGDIAEGYSVSREKKESFPLTVTSAQKNPTAFYLCASSRTDRDYTFGSGTRLTVV.

This clonotype has at least ten counts. The rearrangement uses TRBV7-6 and TRBJ2-7; maybe TRBD1 (6 bases). V dropped 3 bases and J dropped 2 bases, with 17 bases sitting between them. In germline, CDR1 is SGHVS, CDR2 FNYEAQ. The CDR3 has 16 residues. This chain's CDR3 is CASSLGAEAGAYEQYF. CDR3 nucleotide sequence: TGTGCCAGCAGCTTGGGGGCTGAGGCAGGGGCCTACGAGCAGTACTTC.

Ten or more counts support this clonotype. The V gene is TRBV11-2, the J gene TRBJ1-1; D is uncertain. Germline-derived CDR1 and CDR2 are SGHAT and FQNNGV. V was clipped by 3 bases and J by 1 base, with 3 bases between them. This CDR3 is built from 12 residues. CDR3 loop: CASSFRNTEAFF. CDR3 sequence (DNA): TGTGCCAGCAGCTTTAGGAACACTGAAGCTTTCTTT.

This chain connects TRBV2 to TRBJ2-5; TRBD2 matches 11 bases. In germline, CDR1 is SNHLY, CDR2 FYNNEI. There are 12 residues in the CDR3. The V gene end was trimmed by 10 bases and the J gene end by 4 bases; junction bases not matched to a gene: 2. In DNA, the CDR3 is TGTGCCACCGGGACTAGCGGAGAGACCCAGTACTTC. It yields the protein CATGTSGETQYF. The full variable domain, in which reference TRBV2 and TRBJ2-5 provide the parts outside the CDR3, is EPEVTQTPSHQVTQMGQEVILRCVPISNHLYFYWYRQILGQKVEFLVSFYNNEISEKSEIFDDQFSVERPDGSNFTLKIRSTKLEDSAMYFCATGTSGETQYFGPGTRLLVL.

The CDR3 bases are TGCAGTGCTAGTGGGACGGGTATGGGCTACACCTTC. Its protein is CSASGTGMGYTF. The rearrangement joins TRBV20-1 to TRBJ1-2; tentatively, D is TRBD1 (5 bases). Germline V CDR1 and CDR2: DFQATT, SNEGSKA (reference sequence). Trimming removed 3 bases from V and 8 bases from J, with 13 bases in between. The CDR3 length is 12 residues.

The sample holds many counts of this clonotype. This sequence joins TRBV6-5 and TRBJ2-7; D is ambiguous. V gave up 6 bases and J gave up 4 bases, with 13 bases separating them. CDR1 and CDR2 from the germline V gene are MNHEY and SVGAGI. The CDR3 has 13 residues. The CDR3 loop reads CASSLPGGYEQYF. The CDR3 DNA sequence: TGTGCCAGCAGCCTTCCGGGCGGTTACGAGCAGTACTTC.

Many counts were recorded for this clonotype. V usage is TRBV11-3 and J usage is TRBJ1-1; 9 positions agree with TRBD1. V was pared by 5 bases and J by 2 bases, with 9 bases of the junction left unmatched. Germline CDR1 SGHNT, CDR2 YENEEA. The length of the CDR3 is 16 residues. CDR3 DNA: TGTGCCAGCAGCATCCGGACAGGGGCGGATAACACTGAAGCTTTCTTT. Its translation: CASSIRTGADNTEAFF.

The chain couples TRBV20-1 to TRBJ2-3; TRBD2 matches 7 bases. With 2 bases clipped from V and 4 bases from J, the junction kept 9 bases outside the gene matches. The CDR3 totals 15 residues. CDR1 and CDR2 from the germline V gene are DFQATT and SNEGSKA (reference sequence). The CDR3, as DNA: TGCAGTGCTAGACAGGGTACAACTAGCGCAGATACGCAGTATTTT. Protein product: CSARQGTTSADTQYF.

The V call is TRBV2, the J call TRBJ1-1, with D uncertain. CDR3 length equals 13 residues. Germline CDR1 SNHLY, CDR2 FYNNEI. The V gene lost 8 bases and the J gene lost 1 base, with 11 bases spanning the gap. The CDR3 DNA sequence: TGTGCCAGCCATCGAGGTGGGAACACTGAAGCTTTCTTT. Encoded protein: CASHRGGNTEAFF. Together with reference TRBV2 and TRBJ1-1, the CDR3 gives the full variable domain: EPEVTQTPSHQVTQMGQEVILRCVPISNHLYFYWYRQILGQKVEFLVSFYNNEISEKSEIFDDQFSVERPDGSNFTLKIRSTKLEDSAMYFCASHRGGNTEAFFGQGTRLTVV.

The chain links TRBV7-8 to TRBJ2-1; weak D call: TRBD1 (6 bases). CDR1 and CDR2 from the germline V gene are SGHVS and FQNEAQ. The germline V and J ends were trimmed by 5 bases and 5 bases, with 10 bases remaining between them. This CDR3 spans 13 amino acids. The CDR3 spells CASSPDRNNEQFF. The CDR3 nucleotides read TGTGCCAGCAGCCCCGACAGGAACAATGAGCAGTTCTTC.

Note on this clonotype: Because it lacks the conserved phenylalanine or tryptophan at the end, this CDR3 is likely a read error. No DNA is shown, since the ends of the CDR3 on it are uncertain; the CDR3 is the one TCRdb lists. The gene calls are TRBV10-3 and TRBJ1-6. The CDR3 extends over 8 residues, inclusive of both ends. CDR1 is ENHRY, CDR2 SYGVKD, per germline. The CDR3 here is CAISGGSL.

This clonotype was seen at least ten times. This chain connects TRBV2 to TRBJ1-3; no definite D call. Trimming took off 7 bases at V and 4 bases at J, with 11 bases between the two ends. The germline V gene encodes CDR1 SNHLY and CDR2 FYNNEI. This CDR3 has 13 amino acids. CDR3 protein: CASTGVRGNTIYF. For the CDR3, the DNA is TGTGCCAGCACGGGAGTGAGGGGAAACACCATATATTTT.

The chain combines TRBV11-2 with TRBJ2-7, with 11 nucleotides matching TRBD2. V lost 10 bases, J lost 7 bases, and 9 bases stayed unmatched. Germline lookup yields CDR1 SGHAT and CDR2 FQNNGV. The CDR3 is 13 amino acids. In nucleotides, the CDR3 is TGTGCCACCAGTTTGACTAGCGGGGAAGAGCAGTACTTC. Translation gives CATSLTSGEEQYF.

V and J are TRBV12-3 or TRBV12-4 and TRBJ2-5, with 10 bases aligning to TRBD2. The CDR3 length is 15 residues. V dropped 3 bases and J dropped 4; count of bases not matched to a gene: 5. CDR3 nucleotide sequence: TGTGCCAGCAGTTTTCAAGCGGGGGGGATAGAGACCCAGTACTTC. Residues: CASSFQAGGIETQYF.